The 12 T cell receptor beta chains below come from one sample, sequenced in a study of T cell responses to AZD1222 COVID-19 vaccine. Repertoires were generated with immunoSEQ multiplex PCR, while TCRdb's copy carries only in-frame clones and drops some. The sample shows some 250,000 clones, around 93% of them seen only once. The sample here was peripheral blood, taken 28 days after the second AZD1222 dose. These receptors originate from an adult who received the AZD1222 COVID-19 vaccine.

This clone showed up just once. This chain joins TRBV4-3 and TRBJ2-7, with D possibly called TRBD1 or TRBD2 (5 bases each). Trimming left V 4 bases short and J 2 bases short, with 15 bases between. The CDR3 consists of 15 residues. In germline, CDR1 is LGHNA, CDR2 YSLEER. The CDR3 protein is CASSPSGTDPYEQYF. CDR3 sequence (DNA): TGCGCCAGCAGCCCTTCCGGGACGGACCCCTACGAGCAGTACTTC.

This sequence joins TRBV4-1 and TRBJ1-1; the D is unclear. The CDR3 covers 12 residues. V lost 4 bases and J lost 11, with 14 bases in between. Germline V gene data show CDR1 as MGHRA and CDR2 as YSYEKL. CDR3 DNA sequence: TGCGCCAGCAGCCCCCCGGGAACGAACGCTTTCTTT. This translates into CASSPPGTNAFF.

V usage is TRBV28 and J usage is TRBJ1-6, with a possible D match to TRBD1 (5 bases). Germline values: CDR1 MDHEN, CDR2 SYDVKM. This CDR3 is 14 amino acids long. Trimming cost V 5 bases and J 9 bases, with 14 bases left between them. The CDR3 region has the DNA TGTGCCAGCAGTAGTAGTGGGGCTGGTTCACCCCTCCACTTT. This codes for CASSSSGAGSPLHF.

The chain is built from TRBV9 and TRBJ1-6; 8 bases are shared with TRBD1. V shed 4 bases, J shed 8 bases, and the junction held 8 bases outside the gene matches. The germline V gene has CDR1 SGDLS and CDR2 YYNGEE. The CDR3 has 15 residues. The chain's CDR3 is CASSLNRDRYSPLHF. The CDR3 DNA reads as TGTGCCAGCAGCCTGAACCGGGACAGGTATTCACCCCTCCACTTT. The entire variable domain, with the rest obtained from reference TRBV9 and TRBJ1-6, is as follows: DSGVTQTPKHLITATGQRVTLRCSPRSGDLSVYWYQQSLDQGLQFLIQYYNGEERAKGNILERFSAQQFPDLHSELNLSSLELGDSALYFCASSLNRDRYSPLHFGNGTRLTVT.

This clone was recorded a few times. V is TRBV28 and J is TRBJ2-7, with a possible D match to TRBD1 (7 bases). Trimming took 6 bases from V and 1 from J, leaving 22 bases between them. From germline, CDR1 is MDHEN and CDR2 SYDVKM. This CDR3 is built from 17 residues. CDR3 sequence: CASRIITGVGGSYEQYF. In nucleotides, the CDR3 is TGTGCCAGCAGGATTATCACAGGGGTGGGGGGATCCTACGAGCAGTACTTC.

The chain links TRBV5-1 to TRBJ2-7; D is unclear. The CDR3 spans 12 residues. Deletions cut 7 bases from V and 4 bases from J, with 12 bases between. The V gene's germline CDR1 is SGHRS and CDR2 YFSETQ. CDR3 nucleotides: TGCGCCAGCTCTCTGGTGGGGTACGAGCAGTACTTC. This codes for CASSLVGYEQYF.

The CDR3 DNA is TGTGCCAGCAGCTCCCGGGACAAGGATAATTCACCCCTCCACTTT. Encoded protein: CASSSRDKDNSPLHF. The chain joins TRBV7-8 to TRBJ1-6, with D possibly TRBD1 on 6 matching bases. Germline-derived CDR1 and CDR2 are SGHVS and FQNEAQ. The CDR3 is 15 residues long. V lost 4 bases to trimming and J lost 5 bases, with 12 bases between them. Complete variable domain (other parts from reference TRBV7-8 and TRBJ1-6): GAGVSQSPRYKVAKRGQDVALRCDPISGHVSLFWYQQALGQGPEFLTYFQNEAQLDKSGLPSDRFFAERPEGSVSTLKIQRTQQEDSAVYLCASSSRDKDNSPLHFGNGTRLTVT.

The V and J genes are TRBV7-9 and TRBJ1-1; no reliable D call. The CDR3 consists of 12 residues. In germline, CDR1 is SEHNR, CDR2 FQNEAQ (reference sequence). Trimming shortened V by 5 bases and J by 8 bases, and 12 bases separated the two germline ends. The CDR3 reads CASSPRPNEAFF. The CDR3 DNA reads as TGTGCCAGCAGCCCCCGACCGAACGAAGCTTTCTTT.

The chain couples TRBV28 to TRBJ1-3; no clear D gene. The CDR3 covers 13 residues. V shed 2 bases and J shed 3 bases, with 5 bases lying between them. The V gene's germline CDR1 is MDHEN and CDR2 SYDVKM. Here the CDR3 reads CASSLRFGNTIYF. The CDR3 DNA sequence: TGTGCCAGCAGTTTACGCTTTGGAAACACCATATATTTT.

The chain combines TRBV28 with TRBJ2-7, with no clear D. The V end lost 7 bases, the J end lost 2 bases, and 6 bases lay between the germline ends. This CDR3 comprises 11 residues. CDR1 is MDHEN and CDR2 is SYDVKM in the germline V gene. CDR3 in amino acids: CASTGAYEQYF. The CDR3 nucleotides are TGTGCCAGCACAGGAGCCTACGAGCAGTACTTC. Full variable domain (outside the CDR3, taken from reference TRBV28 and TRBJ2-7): DVKVTQSSRYLVKRTGEKVFLECVQDMDHENMFWYRQDPGLGLRLIYFSYDVKMKEKGDIPEGYSVSREKKERFSLILESASTNQTSMYLCASTGAYEQYFGPGTRLTVT.

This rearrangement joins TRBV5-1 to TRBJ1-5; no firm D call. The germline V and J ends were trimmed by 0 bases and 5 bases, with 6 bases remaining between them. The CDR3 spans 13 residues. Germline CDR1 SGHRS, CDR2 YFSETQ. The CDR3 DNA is TGCGCCAGCAGCTTGGGTGCAGATCAGCCCCAGCATTTT. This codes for CASSLGADQPQHF.

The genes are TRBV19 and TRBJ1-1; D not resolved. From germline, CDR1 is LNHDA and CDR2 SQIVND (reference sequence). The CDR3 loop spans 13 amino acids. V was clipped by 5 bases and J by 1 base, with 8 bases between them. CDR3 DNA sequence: TGTGCCAGTAGTGTCCAAAAGAACACTGAAGCTTTCTTT. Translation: CASSVQKNTEAFF.